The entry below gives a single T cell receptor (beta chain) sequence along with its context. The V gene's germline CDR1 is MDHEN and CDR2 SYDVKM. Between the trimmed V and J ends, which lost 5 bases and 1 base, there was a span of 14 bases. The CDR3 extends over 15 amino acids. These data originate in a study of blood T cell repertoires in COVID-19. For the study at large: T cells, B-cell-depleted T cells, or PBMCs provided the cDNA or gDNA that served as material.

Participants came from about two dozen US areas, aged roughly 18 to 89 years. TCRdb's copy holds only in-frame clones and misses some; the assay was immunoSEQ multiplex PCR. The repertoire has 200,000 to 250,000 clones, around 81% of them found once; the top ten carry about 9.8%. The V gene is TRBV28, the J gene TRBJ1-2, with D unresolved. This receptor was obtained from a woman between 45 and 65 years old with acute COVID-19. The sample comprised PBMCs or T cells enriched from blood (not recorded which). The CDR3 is CASSLDPQSNYGYTF. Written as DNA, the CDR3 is TGTGCCAGCAGTCTAGACCCTCAGAGTAACTATGGCTACACCTTC.